The 5 T cell receptor beta chains reported below all come from one sample, sequenced in a study of blood T cells in healthy people across ages (dated by TCRdb to the mid-2010s). The method was 5' RACE. The sequencer was an Illumina HiSeq 2500. A second about 7 to 11 cycle PCR used a sample-barcoded 5' primer and a J-beta primer mix. The public reads were run again by TCRdb, first through fastp at Q25 and then through MiXCR, and only productive beta chains were kept. Each CDR3 protein appears once, grouped with its most common genes and DNA. The sample table shows around 820,000 distinct CDR3 sequences, and 25% are seen once. Under 4.5% of the sample belongs to the ten largest clones. This sample also appeared in a second study, on T cells of mothers and their children.

Sequences were obtained from blood. The origin of the receptors is a boy aged 10-17 years in good health.

This clonotype has just a few counts. This chain connects TRBV5-1 to TRBJ2-3, with a weak D call TRBD2 (5 bases). The CDR3 loop spans 14 amino acids. V was clipped by 0 bases and J by 2 bases, with 7 bases between them. The germline V gene encodes CDR1 SGHRS and CDR2 YFSETQ. CDR3 nucleotides: TGCGCCAGCAGCTTGGAGCGGTACACAGATACGCAGTATTTT. It codes for CASSLERYTDTQYF.

The chain has TRBV7-8 and TRBJ2-4; D unresolved. V was trimmed by 2 bases and J by 6 bases, leaving 14 bases between them. CDR3 length: 15 residues. Germline V gene lookup returns CDR1 SGHVS and CDR2 FQNEAQ. The DNA for the CDR3 is TGTGCCAGCAGCTTATATGCCGCCAGGCGAAACATTCAGTACTTC. It translates to CASSLYAARRNIQYF.

The rearrangement joins TRBV6-6 to TRBJ1-3; D is ambiguous. The CDR3 has 13 amino acids. V was pared by 6 bases and J by 0 bases, with 6 bases between. The V gene's germline CDR1 is MNHNY and CDR2 SVGAGI (reference sequence). This CDR3 reads CASRHNSGNTIYF. The CDR3 DNA sequence: TGTGCCAGCAGGCATAACTCTGGAAACACCATATATTTT.

This clonotype was recorded a few times. This chain uses TRBV2 with TRBJ1-3, with a possible D match to TRBD1 (6 bases). CDR3 length equals 12 residues. Germline V gene lookup returns CDR1 SNHLY and CDR2 FYNNEI. With 5 bases removed from V and 8 bases from J, the gap between germline ends came to 10 bases. The CDR3 DNA is TGTGCCAGCAGTACAAACAGGGACACCATATATTTT. This sequence encodes CASSTNRDTIYF.

The rearrangement joins TRBV7-2 to TRBJ2-1; D is possibly TRBD1 (5 bases). CDR1 and CDR2 (germline): SGHTA, FQGNSA. V was shortened by 4 bases and J by 5 bases, with 15 bases between the two germline ends. The CDR3 length is 15 residues. CDR3 nucleotides: TGTGCCAGCAGCTACGACAGTTTGCTGGACAATGAGCAGTTCTTC. It encodes CASSYDSLLDNEQFF. Full variable domain (outside the CDR3, taken from reference TRBV7-2 and TRBJ2-1): GAGVSQSPSNKVTEKGKDVELRCDPISGHTALYWYRQSLGQGLEFLIYFQGNSAPDKSGLPSDRFSAERTGGSVSTLTIQRTQQEDSAVYLCASSYDSLLDNEQFFGPGTRLTVL.